This T cell receptor beta chain is drawn from a study of blood T cell repertoires in COVID-19. Germline V gives CDR1 MGHRA, CDR2 YSYEKL. V gave up 4 bases and J gave up 4 bases; unmatched junction bases: 10. CDR3 length: 15 amino acids. This clone was picked up one time. In assigning cohorts, the study relied on participant-reported clinical history. Some clones are missing from TCRdb's copy, which holds only in-frame ones; the method was immunoSEQ multiplex PCR. The sample has about 230,000 clones; roughly 88% are singletons. This chain joins TRBV4-1 and TRBJ2-7; 7 bases align to TRBD1. The source is a woman in her 40s with acute COVID-19. Sequenced material: PBMCs or T cells enriched from blood (not recorded which). CDR3 sequence: CASSRTRDSGYEQYF. The CDR3 nucleotides read TGCGCCAGCAGCCGCACCCGGGACAGTGGGTACGAGCAGTACTTC.